This is a list of T cell receptor beta chains from one sample in a study of T cell repertoires in cytomegalovirus infection. TCRdb fed the reads into MiXCR, producing one record per CDR3 protein. This table has hundreds of thousands of distinct CDR3 sequences, 35% to 40% appearing once. The specimen sequenced was PBMCs. All receptors come from a human donor in good health (CMV status not recorded). Some clones in this sample may be carry-over from other donors' samples. The conserved cysteine and the conserved F or W are not part of the CDR3 here.

V gene,J gene,CDR3 protein
TRBV7-2,TRBJ1-1,ASSLYQGWNTEAF
TRBV10-3,TRBJ1-2,AITAGQGAYGYT
TRBV27,TRBJ1-4,ASSLLVGGTNEKLF
TRBV7-8,TRBJ1-5,ASSLTLRQGQPQH
TRBV7-2,TRBJ2-2,ASSSKHSREAGTSGRVAGELF
TRBV6-5,TRBJ1-3,ASSYTGSSGNTIY
TRBV5-6,TRBJ2-1,ASSFPTGGVPNEQF
TRBV7-2,TRBJ1-5,ASSHSTANQPQH
TRBV7-2,TRBJ2-7,ASSPLTEQY
TRBV4-1,TRBJ1-5,ASSQGADFSNQPQH
TRBV20-1,TRBJ2-7,SARSLAGIYYEQY
TRBV3-1,TRBJ2-7,ASSLSGRTGEQY
TRBV20-1,TRBJ2-3,SARDRDYPPADTQY
TRBV28,TRBJ2-2,ASSSAGGAAVGELF
TRBV5-4,TRBJ1-6,ASSRDRGSPLH
TRBV9,TRBJ1-3,ASSPFRGSSGNTIY
TRBV20-1,TRBJ2-5,SASPIGGRAGETQY
TRBV11-3,TRBJ2-2,ASSPKDSIDTGELF
TRBV27,TRBJ1-5,ASSTRPNRGSQPQH
TRBV2,TRBJ2-1,ASRRSQAEQF
TRBV10-3,TRBJ1-1,AISDGGGGVEAF
TRBV10-3,TRBJ1-1,AISELSANTEAF
TRBV7-2,TRBJ2-1,ASSLEPQSGVWNEQF
TRBV20-1,TRBJ1-6,SAREVVGATGLPLH
TRBV24-1,TRBJ2-2,ATSSGVRTGELF
TRBV28,TRBJ2-7,ASSSPGRSYEQY
TRBV7-2,TRBJ1-1,TSSPSGVRTEAF
TRBV29-1,TRBJ1-1,SVDPLGRDTEAF
TRBV7-8,TRBJ2-2,ASRAGTSLLTGEMF
TRBV5-1,TRBJ2-4,ASSPGLVGLAKNIQY
TRBV5-6,TRBJ2-7,ASSLHSFGSYEQY
TRBV12-3/TRBV12-4,TRBJ2-7,ASSGTTQGEQY
TRBV27,TRBJ1-5,ASTPTWGANQPQH
TRBV6-5,TRBJ2-1,ASSYGGEDNEQF
TRBV11-2,TRBJ2-1,ASSPRVGGAYNEQF
TRBV4-1,TRBJ1-5,ASSSPTGNSNQPQH
TRBV6-1,TRBJ1-5,ASSDVGGRVDQPQH
TRBV5-5,TRBJ2-2,ASSLARQGNTGELF
TRBV20-1,TRBJ1-1,SSASGGPNTEAF
TRBV9,TRBJ2-5,ASSKHQETQY
TRBV28,TRBJ2-7,ASSLRQGSEQY
TRBV28,TRBJ2-3,ASSRPGVADTQY
TRBV12-3/TRBV12-4,TRBJ1-5,ASSPIGWGAYDNQPQH
TRBV7-6,TRBJ1-6,ASSFGQGAYNSPLH
TRBV19,TRBJ1-1,ASTISNWGGTEAF
TRBV6-6,TRBJ2-5,ASRGLAGLQETQY
TRBV13,TRBJ1-1,ASSTSGPGKAF
TRBV5-6,TRBJ2-7,ASSSDRVPLPTSYEQY
TRBV7-8,TRBJ2-3,ASSPPGGSFGLVRKY
TRBV7-6,TRBJ2-4,ASSLGTRWAKNIQY
TRBV19,TRBJ1-5,ASSIDLPDTGNQPQH
TRBV7-9,TRBJ1-1,VSEEGQWRTEAF
TRBV11-2,TRBJ1-2,ASSLDVFSYYGYT
TRBV6-1,TRBJ1-2,ASSEAPPGQGRSYGYT